The sequence of this T cell receptor (beta chain) was determined in a study of T cells in Graves' hyperthyroidism and ophthalmopathy. Researchers took RNA transcripts and amplified the TCR beta CDR3 regions from them. Researchers ran a first-round RT-PCR on the TCR CDR3 using the HTBI primer set. TCRdb re-derived calls from the multiplex PCR reads in MiXCR, one entry per CDR3 protein. Among roughly 500,000 distinct CDR3 sequences listed, approximately 25% were seen once. Points from the study as a whole: Patients with ophthalmopathy were separated from those with stable hyperthyroidism by a 13 V-J model.

This clonotype was counted only a few times. What it binds is not known. The study based diagnoses on clinical symptoms, serum thyroxine and TRAb, thyroid ultrasound and orbital computed tomography. The authors obtained PBMCs from roughly 9.7 ml of fresh peripheral blood. This CDR3 has 14 residues. Trimming took 3 bases from V and 4 from J; bases not matched to a gene: 4. CDR1 is MNHNS, CDR2 SASEGT, per germline. Specimen: blood. The V call is TRBV6-1, the J call TRBJ1-1; 8 bases map to TRBD1. The sequence derives from a woman under 40 with Graves' ophthalmopathy. This chain's CDR3 is CASSDRGPFTEAFF. The CDR3 coding sequence is TGTGCCAGCAGTGACAGGGGGCCGTTCACTGAAGCTTTCTTT.